A selection of T cell receptor beta chains follows, all from one sample in a study of post-analysis software for immune sequencing data. TCRdb used MiXCR to reprocess the PCR reads, holding one entry per CDR3 protein. Seen here are about 430,000 distinct CDR3 sequences, approximately 38% observed once, and the top ten hold 7.6%. Sequenced input: blood. Every receptor here comes from a girl aged 2 to 9 with multiple sclerosis. CDR3s include the opening cysteine and the closing phenylalanine or tryptophan. Expanded clones get a size class; other rows say once, few or many, or leave the size out.

cdr3_aa: CASSLSLGNHEQYF; cdr3_length: 14; clone_size: .; v_call: TRBV7-9
cdr3_aa: CASSLGPNAYEQYF; cdr3_length: 14; clone_size: .; v_call: TRBV5-1
cdr3_aa: CASSFQGELFF; cdr3_length: 11; clone_size: .; v_call: TRBV5-6
cdr3_aa: CASSFVSGAEAFF; cdr3_length: 13; clone_size: .; v_call: TRBV12-3/TRBV12-4
cdr3_aa: CATSRDNSRAGYTF; cdr3_length: 14; clone_size: few; v_call: TRBV15
cdr3_aa: CSVEVIQGSQLQYF; cdr3_length: 14; clone_size: .; v_call: TRBV29-1
cdr3_aa: CASSPPGGITDTQYF; cdr3_length: 15; clone_size: once; v_call: TRBV18
cdr3_aa: CASSYSSGGEGEQFF; cdr3_length: 15; clone_size: few; v_call: TRBV6-5
cdr3_aa: CSARRTDYNSPLHF; cdr3_length: 14; clone_size: few; v_call: TRBV20-1
cdr3_aa: CASRIRGTSPPDTQYF; cdr3_length: 16; clone_size: .; v_call: TRBV7-2
cdr3_aa: CASSQDVGWTLQTQYF; cdr3_length: 16; clone_size: few; v_call: TRBV14
cdr3_aa: CASSPGVDGYEQYF; cdr3_length: 14; clone_size: few; v_call: TRBV7-2